The 17 T cell receptor beta chains in this list originate from one sample, sequenced in a study of TIL therapy for anti-PD-1-resistant metastatic lung cancer. Stated time point: pre-treatment sample, taken before nivolumab and TIL therapy. The immunoSEQ assay was v3. TCRdb's copy holds only in-frame clones and misses some; the assay was immunoSEQ multiplex PCR. The table has approximately 60,000 clones, 75% to 85% seen once. The sample in question was blood, obtained at baseline. These receptors all stem from a person aged 25 to 80 with non-small cell lung cancer.

The rearrangement joins TRBV13 to TRBJ1-6; tentative D call: TRBD1 (6 bases). The CDR3 runs to 14 residues. V was pared by 5 bases and J by 5 bases, with 10 bases between. Germline loops: CDR1 PRHDT, CDR2 FYEKMQ (reference sequence). CDR3 coding DNA: TGTGCCAGCAGCCGAAACAGGGATAATTCACCCCTCCACTTT. Its protein product is CASSRNRDNSPLHF.

The chain couples TRBV7-9 to TRBJ1-3; tentatively, D is TRBD1 (5 bases). This CDR3 region has 14 residues. Trimming left V 6 bases short and J 2 bases short, with 11 bases between. Germline CDR1 SEHNR, CDR2 FQNEAQ (reference sequence). This CDR3 reads CASRLQGTGNTIYF. The CDR3 nucleotides read TGTGCCAGCAGACTCCAGGGAACTGGAAACACCATATATTTT.

The CDR3 here is CASSLYTGASNYGYTF. The DNA of the CDR3 is TGTGCCAGTAGTTTGTATACAGGGGCCTCTAACTATGGCTACACCTTC. This sequence joins TRBV19 and TRBJ1-2; 7 bases are a match to TRBD1. The CDR3 is 16 residues long. V trimming: 5 bases; J trimming: 0 bases; junction bases outside the gene matches: 9. CDR1 is LNHDA and CDR2 is SQIVND in the germline V gene (reference sequence).

J is TRBJ2-1 and V is TRBV28; 8 nucleotides line up with TRBD1. Losses at the gene ends were 5 bases for V and 0 bases for J; bases not matched to a gene: 9. Germline V CDR1 and CDR2: MDHEN, SYDVKM. The CDR3 spans 17 residues. The CDR3 loop reads CASSPPVGTGSYNEQFF. CDR3 nucleotides: TGTGCCAGCAGTCCCCCGGTCGGGACAGGCTCCTACAATGAGCAGTTCTTC.

The J gene is TRBJ2-3, the V gene TRBV7-2, with D unresolved. V lost 2 bases and J lost 3, with 18 bases in between. CDR3 size: 17 residues. The V gene's germline CDR1 is SGHTA and CDR2 FQGNSA. CDR3 amino acids: CASSLRKDPLPTDTQYF. CDR3 bases: TGTGCCAGCAGCTTAAGGAAGGACCCACTCCCTACAGATACGCAGTATTTT.

This rearrangement joins TRBV6-5 to TRBJ1-4; possibly TRBD1 for D (6 bases). CDR3 size: 16 residues. V lost 4 bases and J lost 7, with 19 bases in between. CDR1 and CDR2 from the germline V gene are MNHEY and SVGAGI. The CDR3 sequence: CASSFRGNRIGEKLFF. The CDR3 bases are TGTGCCAGCAGTTTCAGGGGTAATCGTATCGGTGAAAAACTGTTTTTT.

V gene TRBV5-4 combines with J gene TRBJ2-3; D may be TRBD2 (7 bases). The CDR3 has 15 residues. The V end lost 5 bases, the J end lost 5 bases, and 18 bases lay between the germline ends. The germline gives CDR1 SGHNT, CDR2 YYREEE (reference sequence). CDR3 protein: CASRVRGGAIDTQYF. CDR3 coding DNA: TGTGCCAGCAGAGTCCGAGGGGGGGCGATAGATACGCAGTATTTT.

This clone has a single count. The J gene is TRBJ1-5, the V gene TRBV18, with 9 bases aligning to TRBD1. The CDR3 loop spans 17 amino acids. The V and J ends lost 3 bases and 0 bases, in that order; junction bases with no gene match: 6. The germline gives CDR1 KGHSH, CDR2 LQKENI. Written as DNA, the CDR3 is TGTGCCAGCTCACCCGGACAGGGGTCGTATAGCAATCAGCCCCAGCATTTT. Amino acids: CASSPGQGSYSNQPQHF.

V usage is TRBV6-2 or TRBV6-3 and J usage is TRBJ1-6; 8 bases map to TRBD1. V shed 5 bases and J 10 bases; nucleotides not matched to a gene: 7. The germline V gene has CDR1 MNHEY and CDR2 SVGEGT. The CDR3 sequence is 14 residues long. DNA of the CDR3: TGTGCCAGCAGTGGACAGGGTCGGGGATCACCCCTCCACTTT. This gives the protein CASSGQGRGSPLHF.

This chain connects TRBV19 to TRBJ2-5; 9 bases map to TRBD2. Trimming took 3 bases from V and 5 from J; bases not matched to a gene: 13. Germline CDR1 is LNHDA and CDR2 is SQIVND (reference sequence). This CDR3 is built from 17 residues. The CDR3: CASSIGGGGAARETQYF. The CDR3 nucleotides read TGTGCCAGTAGTATCGGGGGCGGGGGGGCCGCTCGGGAGACCCAGTACTTC. The full variable domain, its missing parts supplied by reference TRBV19 and TRBJ2-5, is DGGITQSPKYLFRKEGQNVTLSCEQNLNHDAMYWYRQDPGQGLRLIYYSQIVNDFQKGDIAEGYSVSREKKESFPLTVTSAQKNPTAFYLCASSIGGGGAARETQYFGPGTRLLVL.

The chain has TRBV28 and TRBJ1-1; no definite D call. CDR1 MDHEN and CDR2 SYDVKM come from the germline V gene. The CDR3 is 15 amino acids. The V and J ends lost 4 bases and 4 bases respectively, with 16 bases between them. DNA for the CDR3: TGTGCCAGCAGTTCACCGGGCAGAAGGACCACTGAAGCTTTCTTT. Protein: CASSSPGRRTTEAFF.

The gene calls are TRBV5-5 and TRBJ2-7; 7 bases map to TRBD1. Germline CDR1 and CDR2: SGHKS and YYEKEE (reference sequence). V gave up 1 base and J gave up 2 bases; unmatched junction bases: 3. The CDR3 runs to 14 residues. The CDR3 sequence: CASSLTGDTYEQYF. As DNA, the CDR3 is TGTGCCAGCAGCTTGACAGGGGACACCTACGAGCAGTACTTC. The full variable domain, its missing parts supplied by reference TRBV5-5 and TRBJ2-7, is DAGVTQSPTHLIKTRGQQVTLRCSPISGHKSVSWYQQVLGQGPQFIFQYYEKEERGRGNFPDRFSARQFPNYSSELNVNALLLGDSALYLCASSLTGDTYEQYFGPGTRLTVT.

The gene calls are TRBV11-2 and TRBJ2-5; either TRBD1 or TRBD2 may fit D (5 bases each). The CDR3 sequence is 15 residues long. Germline CDR1 is SGHAT and CDR2 is FQNNGV. The V end lost 2 bases, the J end lost 1 base, and 11 bases lay between the germline ends. The CDR3 sequence: CASSLNGGGQETQYF. CDR3 in DNA: TGTGCCAGCAGCTTAAACGGTGGGGGCCAAGAGACCCAGTACTTC.

This sequence joins TRBV9 and TRBJ1-2; weak D call: TRBD1 (5 bases). The CDR3 length is 14 residues. Trimming pared 4 bases from V and 7 bases from J, leaving 17 bases between. Germline-derived CDR1 and CDR2 are SGDLS and YYNGEE. The CDR3 loop is CASSPRGDSSGYTF. In DNA, the CDR3 is TGTGCCAGCAGCCCCCGTGGGGACTCCTCTGGCTACACCTTC.

This clone was counted a single time. This chain joins TRBV18 and TRBJ1-1; a possible D gene is TRBD1 (5 bases). The CDR3 sequence is 15 residues long. Looked up from germline, CDR1 is KGHSH and CDR2 is LQKENI. V was clipped by 2 bases and J by 2 bases, with 12 bases between them. CDR3 residues: CASSPGEGLNTEAFF. CDR3 coding DNA: TGTGCCAGCTCACCAGGTGAGGGGTTAAACACTGAAGCTTTCTTT.

V usage is TRBV11-2 and J usage is TRBJ2-3; a possible D gene is TRBD1 (5 bases). The CDR3 extends over 15 amino acids. Between the trimmed V and J ends, which lost 1 base and 0 bases, there was a span of 8 bases. Germline assignment: CDR1 SGHAT and CDR2 FQNNGV. The DNA for the CDR3 is TGTGCCAGCAGCTTAGGGGGCATGAGCACAGATACGCAGTATTTT. This translates into CASSLGGMSTDTQYF.

The chain employs TRBV30 and TRBJ2-7; D ambiguous. Trimming stripped 5 bases from V and 1 base from J, with 9 bases between. Germline CDR1 is GTSNPN and CDR2 is SVGIG (reference sequence). The CDR3 runs to 12 residues. The DNA of the CDR3 is TGTGCCTGGGGAGACGGTTCCTACGAGCAGTACTTC. Protein product: CAWGDGSYEQYF.